The entry below describes one T cell receptor beta chain. In the authors' workflow: The assay estimated nucleated cells by amplifying reference gene primers. TCRdb's table, derived via immunoSEQ multiplex PCR, lists solely in-frame clones and lacks some. D and trimming were read from the DNA, whereas the V and J calls and clone size are those reported in that table. Here the sample spans some 310,000 clones, roughly 90% being singletons. Germline CDR1 SGHAT, CDR2 FQDESV (reference sequence). Trimming at V came to 3 bases and at J to 1 base, leaving 5 bases not matched to a gene. The length of the CDR3 is 16 residues. These data are taken from a study of blood T cell repertoires in COVID-19. As for the study in general: Whether acute or convalescent, the COVID-19 samples came from the United States, Italy and Spain. T cells, B-cell-depleted T cells, or PBMCs provided the cDNA or gDNA that served as material.

Seattle cases were enrolled at active infection and followed longitudinally. Sequenced input: peripheral blood. The TCR comes from a woman younger than 45 with COVID-19, enrolled during active disease. The chain carries TRBV11-1 and TRBJ2-1, with TRBD2 matching over 8 bases. This chain's CDR3 is CASSFAGGFSYNEQFF. DNA for the CDR3: TGTGCCAGCAGCTTCGCGGGGGGCTTTTCCTACAATGAGCAGTTCTTC.